These 3 T cell receptor beta chains share one sample of origin, sequenced in a study of OX40 agonist ivuxolimab in advanced cancers. Only in-frame clones appear in the TCRdb table, and some are missing; sequencing was by immunoSEQ multiplex PCR. The profile shows tens of thousands of clones, about 87% of them singletons. Source: CD4+ or CD8+ T cells sorted from blood, taken in a trial of the OX40 agonist ivuxolimab. The receptors come from an adult with an advanced solid tumor such as melanoma, head and neck, liver or kidney cancer.

The rearrangement uses TRBV19 and TRBJ2-2; 8 nucleotides agree with TRBD2. J gave up 4 bases and V 10 bases, and 17 bases lay outside the gene matches. Per germline, CDR1 LNHDA and CDR2 SQIVND (reference sequence). The CDR3 loop spans 17 amino acids. The DNA of the CDR3 is TGTGCCACTACCGGGGGGGACAAGGGGATCGGCACCGGGGAGCTGTTTTTT. Its protein product is CATTGGDKGIGTGELFF. The entire variable domain, with the rest obtained from reference TRBV19 and TRBJ2-2, is as follows: DGGITQSPKYLFRKEGQNVTLSCEQNLNHDAMYWYRQDPGQGLRLIYYSQIVNDFQKGDIAEGYSVSREKKESFPLTVTSAQKNPTAFYLCATTGGDKGIGTGELFFGEGSRLTVL.

The chain combines TRBV11-2 with TRBJ2-6; D is tentatively TRBD1 or TRBD2 (5 bases each). The V end lost 4 bases, the J end lost 2 bases, and 15 bases lay between the germline ends. Per the germline V gene, CDR1 is SGHAT and CDR2 is FQNNGV. The CDR3 runs 17 residues. DNA for the CDR3: TGTGCCAGCAGCTACTACCCACTAGGGGCTGGGGCCAACGTCCTGACTTTC. As protein: CASSYYPLGAGANVLTF.

The chain joins TRBV6-5 to TRBJ2-7; D is undetermined. This CDR3 has 12 residues. V lost 6 bases to trimming and J lost 6 bases, with 12 bases between them. Germline CDR1 and CDR2: MNHEY and SVGAGI. CDR3 loop: CASRDVGPEQYF. CDR3 coding DNA: TGTGCCAGCAGAGATGTAGGGCCCGAGCAGTACTTC.